This T cell receptor (beta chain) was retrieved from a study of cytomegalovirus exposure and HLA in healthy donors. The CDR3 is 18 amino acids. Losses at the gene ends were 5 bases for V and 2 bases for J; bases not matched to a gene: 12. The V gene's germline CDR1 is LNHDA and CDR2 SQIVND (reference sequence). Study-level points and caveats: In an earlier analysis, most TCR beta V segments were productive about 87% or about 30% of the time. Some V segments (TRBV6-2 and TRBV6-3 among them) were excluded as indistinguishable.

In this sample, this clone turned up a few times. Its cognate antigen is unknown. Although they were nominally healthy when sampled, donors likely had unrecorded immune exposures. The study ran its PCR with 60 Vbeta and 13 Jbeta primers. Here immunoSEQ multiplex PCR was the method, and the copy in TCRdb shows in-frame clones only, minus some. The data show 130,000 or so clones, approximately 10% seen once. This TCR came from a woman aged 40 to 50 in good health and CMV-seropositive. Sequencing was done on a sample of PBMCs. The chain is built from TRBV19 and TRBJ2-1, with TRBD1 matching 10 bases. The CDR3 loop is CASSPPPGTGVTYNEQFF. Here the CDR3 DNA reads TGTGCCAGTAGTCCTCCTCCCGGGACAGGGGTCACCTACAATGAGCAGTTCTTC.